One and the same sample provided the 20 T cell receptor beta chains below, sequenced in a study of blood T cells in healthy people across ages. It was with a sample-barcoded 5' primer and a J-beta primer mix that a second PCR of roughly 6 to 11 cycles was run. TCRdb re-called the 5' RACE reads through MiXCR, storing one row per CDR3 protein. The sample has around 870,000 distinct CDR3 sequences; more than 25% are singletons. The sequenced material came from blood. The receptors come from an elderly woman in good health.

This clonotype was detected many times. The chain employs TRBV7-2 and TRBJ1-6; D remains unclear. The ends were cut back, 0 bases at V and 6 bases at J, with 9 bases in the middle. The CDR3 spans 15 residues. The germline CDR1 and CDR2 sequences are SGHTA and FQGNSA. The CDR3 spells CASSLADPINSPLHF. DNA for the CDR3: TGTGCCAGCAGCTTAGCCGACCCGATTAATTCACCCCTCCACTTT.

This clonotype showed up many times. The CDR3 region has the DNA TGTGCCAGCCGATATGGGCCAGTGGCCGGGAGTTTGGGCTACACCTTC. Protein sequence: CASRYGPVAGSLGYTF. The gene calls are TRBV6-5 and TRBJ1-2; D is undetermined. Germline V gene lookup returns CDR1 MNHEY and CDR2 SVGAGI. The ends were cut back, 8 bases at V and 8 bases at J, with 27 bases in the middle. CDR3 length: 16 amino acids.

This clonotype came up a few times. The chain is built from TRBV4-1 and TRBJ2-5; maybe TRBD2 (5 bases). The CDR3 totals 16 residues. Trimming took off 0 bases at V and 11 bases at J, with 22 bases between the two ends. CDR1 and CDR2 from the germline V gene are MGHRA and YSYEKL. CDR3 sequence (DNA): TGCGCCAGCAGCCAAGATCTAGCCCCCTCGTACAATGAGCAGTACTTC. It codes for CASSQDLAPSYNEQYF.

This clonotype was recorded a few times. The genes are TRBV6-1 and TRBJ2-5, with 11 bases matching TRBD2. V shed 4 bases, J shed 2 bases, and the junction held 6 bases outside the gene matches. This CDR3 spans 16 amino acids. Germline CDR1 MNHNS, CDR2 SASEGT. CDR3 bases: TGTGCCAGCAGTGTCCTTAGCGGGGGGGTACAAGAGACCCAGTACTTC. Its protein is CASSVLSGGVQETQYF.

The chain carries TRBV3-1 and TRBJ1-2; possibly TRBD1 for D (5 bases). Trimming took off 2 bases at V and 5 bases at J, with 9 bases between the two ends. The CDR3 is 13 residues long. The V gene's germline CDR1 is LGHDT and CDR2 YNNKEL (reference sequence). The CDR3, as DNA: TGTGCCAGCAGCCAAATTGACAGTTATGGCTACACCTTC. This sequence encodes CASSQIDSYGYTF.

The V call is TRBV18, the J call TRBJ2-2; 12 bases are a match to TRBD1. The J segment lost 5 bases and the V segment lost 0 bases, leaving 4 bases of the junction unmatched. CDR3 length: 17 amino acids. CDR1 and CDR2 (germline): KGHSH, LQKENI. This CDR3 reads CASSPPGQGALTGELFF. For the CDR3, the DNA is TGTGCCAGCTCACCACCGGGACAGGGGGCGCTTACCGGGGAGCTGTTTTTT. The whole variable domain, filled in from reference TRBV18 and TRBJ2-2, reads NAGVMQNPRHLVRRRGQEARLRCSPMKGHSHVYWYRQLPEEGLKFMVYLQKENIIDESGMPKERFSAEFPKEGPSILRIQQVVRGDSAAYFCASSPPGQGALTGELFFGEGSRLTVL.

There are many counts of this clonotype. CDR3 nucleotides: TGTGCCAGCAGCTCGCCCCTGTCCTACGAGCAGTACTTC. Its protein is CASSSPLSYEQYF. This rearrangement joins TRBV5-6 to TRBJ2-7; D unresolved. CDR3 length equals 13 residues. CDR1 is SGHDT, CDR2 YYEEEE, per germline. Trimming stripped 3 bases from V and 1 base from J, with 8 bases between.

The table lists this clonotype with many counts. CDR3 residues: CASSFGQAEYYEQYF. CDR3 coding DNA: TGTGCCAGCAGCTTTGGACAGGCCGAGTACTACGAGCAGTACTTC. The V gene is TRBV7-2, the J gene TRBJ2-7, with 7 bases lining up with TRBD1. V lost 3 bases to trimming and J lost 3 bases; unmatched junction nucleotides: 8. CDR3 length: 15 amino acids. CDR1 and CDR2 from the germline V gene are SGHTA and FQGNSA.

The chain uses TRBV2 and TRBJ2-1; maybe TRBD2 (6 bases). Germline-derived CDR1 and CDR2 are SNHLY and FYNNEI. V gave up 6 bases and J gave up 13 bases, with 31 bases separating them. CDR3 length: 17 residues. CDR3: CASRGGLSGERKKTQFF. CDR3 sequence (DNA): TGTGCCAGCAGGGGGGGTCTTTCCGGGGAGCGAAAAAAGACCCAGTTCTTC.

Details on this clonotype: This could be a read error, since a much larger clone is one nucleotide away. The genes are TRBV20-1 and TRBJ2-1, with D possibly matching TRBD2 (7 bases). The CDR3 totals 14 residues. Trimming left V 0 bases short and J 13 bases short, with 19 bases between. Per germline, CDR1 DFQATT and CDR2 SNEGSKA (reference sequence). The CDR3 region has the DNA TGCAGTGCTAGAGATTTCGGGGGGCAAGAGACCCAGTTCTTC. The encoded protein is CSARDFGGQETQFF.

This clonotype was detected many times. It is unclear where the CDR3 begins or ends on the DNA, so no DNA is shown, and the CDR3 is as TCRdb lists it. This chain links TRBV10-3 with TRBJ2-7. Germline CDR1 reads ENHRY; CDR2 reads SYGVKD. The CDR3 region is 21 residues in length, termini included. The CDR3 spells CAISESSSRTYEQYVGSEQYF.

J is TRBJ2-3 and V is TRBV6-5; D is unclear. The CDR3 spans 13 residues. The ends were cut back, 8 bases at V and 3 bases at J, with 12 bases in the middle. Germline V CDR1 and CDR2: MNHEY, SVGAGI. Here the CDR3 reads CASLGLGTDTQYF. Written as DNA, the CDR3 is TGTGCCAGCCTGGGCTTAGGGACAGATACGCAGTATTTT.

The chain is built from TRBV20-1 and TRBJ2-7; D unclear. Germline V lookup: CDR1 DFQATT, CDR2 SNEGSKA (reference sequence). Trimming stripped 1 base from V and 1 base from J, with 8 bases between. The length of the CDR3 is 13 residues. This CDR3 reads CSARGPGSYEQYF. CDR3 nucleotide sequence: TGCAGTGCTAGAGGTCCAGGTTCCTACGAGCAGTACTTC.

As concerns this clonotype: This sequence may be a read error, since a much larger clone differs from it by one base. The V and J genes are TRBV19 and TRBJ2-4; D gene ambiguous. The germline V gene has CDR1 LNHDA and CDR2 SQIVND (reference sequence). CDR3 length: 11 amino acids. CDR3 in DNA: TGTGCCGGTAGTGGACCAAACATTCAGTACTTC. Residues: CAGSGPNIQYF.

For this clonotype: This sequence may be a read error, since a much larger clone differs from it by one base. The V and J genes are TRBV29-1 and TRBJ2-5; a possible D gene is TRBD2 (7 bases). CDR1 and CDR2 from the germline V gene are SQVTM and ANQGSEA. Trimming took off 4 bases at V and 4 bases at J, with 19 bases between the two ends. The CDR3 loop spans 15 amino acids. CDR3 coding DNA: TGCAGCGTTGCCTCCGGGACTATAGGGGGAGAGACCCAGTACTTC. It translates to CSVASGTIGGETQYF. Complete variable domain (other parts from reference TRBV29-1 and TRBJ2-5): SAVISQKPSRDICQRGTSLTIQCQVDSQVTMMFWYRQQPGQSLTLIATANQGSEATYESGFVIDKFPISRPNLTFSTLTVSNMSPEDSSIYLCSVASGTIGGETQYFGPGTRLLVL.

The rearrangement uses TRBV7-2 and TRBJ2-7, with TRBD2 identical over 12 bases. J lost 1 base, V lost 6 bases, and 1 base had no gene match. The CDR3 covers 14 residues. Germline CDR1 reads SGHTA; CDR2 reads FQGNSA. CDR3 nucleotides: TGTGCCAGCAGAGGACTAGCGGGGTCCTACGAGCAGTACTTC. It specifies CASRGLAGSYEQYF.

There are many counts of this clonotype. The chain links TRBV18 to TRBJ2-1, with a possible D match to TRBD1 (5 bases). V was pared by 3 bases and J by 6 bases, with 9 bases between. Germline CDR1 KGHSH, CDR2 LQKENI. CDR3 length: 13 residues. The CDR3 DNA sequence: TGTGCCAGCTCACCGGGGCTAAGCAATGAGCAGTTCTTC. This codes for CASSPGLSNEQFF.

This clonotype was recorded many times. This sequence joins TRBV7-9 and TRBJ2-5; 11 nucleotides agree with TRBD1. The CDR3 extends over 14 amino acids. With V trimmed by 6 bases and J by 3 bases, 3 bases remained unmatched. The germline V gene encodes CDR1 SEHNR and CDR2 FQNEAQ (reference sequence). The CDR3 loop reads CASRRTGGEETQYF. The CDR3 region has the DNA TGTGCCAGCAGGCGGACAGGGGGCGAAGAGACCCAGTACTTC.

This clonotype was found many times. The rearrangement links TRBV4-2 to TRBJ2-3, with TRBD2 identical over 8 bases. The CDR3 runs 16 residues. The germline V gene has CDR1 LGHNA and CDR2 YNFKEQ. Trimming cost V 4 bases and J 6 bases; bases outside gene matches: 12. The CDR3 reads CASSPIGTSGFDTQYF. The CDR3 DNA reads as TGTGCCAGCAGCCCGATAGGGACTAGTGGTTTTGATACGCAGTATTTT.

This clonotype was seen at least ten times. The rearrangement links TRBV2 to TRBJ2-4; 7 bases line up with TRBD1. CDR1 is SNHLY and CDR2 is FYNNEI in the germline V gene. V lost 7 bases and J lost 1; bases outside the gene matches: 16. The CDR3 totals 18 residues. The CDR3 DNA is TGTGCCAGCAAAAACAGGGGAAATGAGAGGGGGGCCAAAAACATTCAGTACTTC. It is translated as CASKNRGNERGAKNIQYF.